Included here is one TCR beta chain sequence, with context. Its antigen is undetermined. The sample belongs to a study of chemoradiotherapy in HPV16-positive cancers. Study information: Candidate HPV-specific T-cell clones and common TCR motifs came from functional assays in a couple of HPV16-positive patients.

Samples were taken several times over chemoradiotherapy. Study outcomes and limitations: Candidate HPV-specific clones and E7-related TCR motifs grew in tumor during treatment. HPV-responsive T-cell expansion during chemoradiotherapy was linked to improved recurrence-free survival in HPV16-positive patients.

The table came from immunoSEQ multiplex PCR; TCRdb's copy has only in-frame clones and leaves some out. In the table there are around 30,000 clones, over 80% of which are singletons. V was clipped by 5 bases and J by 3 bases, with 11 bases between them. Germline CDR1 is KGHSH and CDR2 is LQKENI. This CDR3 contains 13 residues. This chain connects TRBV18 to TRBJ2-7; D is possibly TRBD1 (5 bases). The source of this sequence is a human donor with HPV-associated anogenital cancer. The sequences come from blood, collected from a patient who underwent chemoradiotherapy. The CDR3 is CASSRTSLYEQYF. For the CDR3, the DNA is TGTGCCAGCTCAAGGACAAGCCTCTACGAGCAGTACTTC. Full variable domain (remainder filled in from reference TRBV18 and TRBJ2-7): NAGVMQNPRHLVRRRGQEARLRCSPMKGHSHVYWYRQLPEEGLKFMVYLQKENIIDESGMPKERFSAEFPKEGPSILRIQQVVRGDSAAYFCASSRTSLYEQYFGPGTRLTVT.